This T cell receptor beta chain was observed in a study of cytomegalovirus exposure and HLA in healthy donors. This clone was detected a few times. A multiplex PCR was run with 60 Vbeta primers and 13 Jbeta primers. Using immunoSEQ multiplex PCR, the repertoire was profiled, and TCRdb retains in-frame clones only, with some absent. The data contain under 200,000 clones, approximately 80% of them seen just once; the ten biggest clones take up about 2.1%. What was sequenced was PBMCs. The sequence derives from a young woman in good health and CMV-seronegative.

CDR3 amino acids: CASRILGQGSTEAFF. The CDR3 nucleotides are TGTGCCAGCAGAATTTTGGGGCAGGGTTCCACTGAAGCTTTCTTT. The chain recombines TRBV6-6 with TRBJ1-1; D is perhaps TRBD1 (5 bases). With 6 bases removed from V and 4 bases from J, the gap between germline ends came to 18 bases. CDR3 length: 15 residues. CDR1 MNHNY and CDR2 SVGAGI come from the germline V gene (reference sequence).